Below, 19 T cell receptor beta chains from the same sample are listed, as sequenced in a study of blood T cell repertoires in COVID-19. Only in-frame clones appear in the TCRdb table, and some are missing; sequencing was by immunoSEQ multiplex PCR. The sample yields more than 200,000 clones, 75% to 90% seen once. The specimen was PBMCs or T cells enriched from blood (not recorded which). The receptors stem from a woman in her thirties who had been exposed to COVID-19.

CDR3 nucleotide sequence: TGTGCCAGCAGCCGAGGATGGGCCCCGAAGGGGGAGGGCCGGGAGACCCAGTACTTC. It is translated as CASSRGWAPKGEGRETQYF. The chain carries TRBV3-1 (or the pseudogene TRBV3-2) and TRBJ2-5; tentatively, D is TRBD2 (7 bases). The germline V gene encodes CDR1 LGHDT and CDR2 YNNKEL (reference sequence). V gave up 4 bases and J gave up 5 bases, with 29 bases separating them. The CDR3 is 19 amino acids.

The chain uses TRBV2 and TRBJ2-3; 13 bases agree with TRBD2. Germline V gene data show CDR1 as SNHLY and CDR2 as FYNNEI. There are 18 residues in the CDR3. The ends lost 6 bases at V and 5 bases at J; junction bases unmatched: 14. CDR3 in amino acids: CASRGSRTSGRGGDTQYF. Written as DNA, the CDR3 is TGTGCCAGCAGAGGATCCCGGACTAGCGGGAGAGGGGGAGATACGCAGTATTTT.

This sequence joins TRBV2 and TRBJ2-7; 9 bases align to TRBD2. The CDR3 spans 19 residues. Germline V CDR1 and CDR2: SNHLY, FYNNEI. Trimming removed 7 bases from V and 2 bases from J; junction bases left unmatched: 21. The CDR3 DNA follows: TGTGCCAGCACCCGTTGGGCGGCGCCGGGACTAGCTATACCCTACGAGCAGTACTTC. It encodes CASTRWAAPGLAIPYEQYF.

This clone appeared many times. The CDR3 coding sequence is TGTGCCTGGAGCCCACAGGGCCCCACTGAAGCTTTCTTT. Protein product: CAWSPQGPTEAFF. V gene TRBV30 combines with J gene TRBJ1-1; D perhaps matches TRBD1 (6 bases). This CDR3 has 13 residues. The ends were cut back, 3 bases at V and 4 bases at J, with 12 bases in the middle. Germline V gene data show CDR1 as GTSNPN and CDR2 as SVGIG (reference sequence).

This chain links TRBV19 with TRBJ1-4; the D is unclear. The CDR3 length is 15 residues. Trimming left V 1 base short and J 4 bases short, with 10 bases between. The V gene's germline CDR1 is LNHDA and CDR2 SQIVND (reference sequence). CDR3 amino acids: CASSIGGAGNEKLFF. For the CDR3, the DNA is TGTGCCAGTAGTATAGGAGGAGCCGGTAATGAAAAACTGTTTTTT.

This rearrangement joins TRBV10-1 to TRBJ2-5; no firm D call. Germline V gives CDR1 WNHNN, CDR2 SYGVQD (reference sequence). V was trimmed by 6 bases and J by 5 bases, leaving 13 bases between them. This CDR3 is 13 amino acids long. CDR3 in DNA: TGCGCCAGCAGGAGTAGCATCGGGGAGACCCAGTACTTC. The encoded protein is CASRSSIGETQYF.

The chain links TRBV6-6 to TRBJ2-7; D not certain. Germline V gives CDR1 MNHNY, CDR2 SVGAGI (reference sequence). This CDR3 spans 13 amino acids. The germline V and J ends were trimmed by 6 bases and 4 bases, with 13 bases remaining between them. The CDR3: CASSPTLEYEQYF. As DNA, the CDR3 is TGTGCCAGCAGCCCGACACTCGAGTACGAGCAGTACTTC.

This clone was counted a few times. DNA for the CDR3: TGTGCCTGGAGTAGGCCTAGCGGGTCCGGGGAGACCCAGTACTTC. Its protein is CAWSRPSGSGETQYF. The genes are TRBV30 and TRBJ2-5, with 8 bases aligning to TRBD2. After removal of 2 bases from V and 5 bases from J, the junction contained 10 bases not matched to a gene. Germline V CDR1 and CDR2: GTSNPN, SVGIG (reference sequence). The length of the CDR3 is 15 residues.

CDR3 DNA: TGTGCCAGCACCGACACAGGGTTCTTGGAGACCCAGTACTTC. Translation gives CASTDTGFLETQYF. This chain connects TRBV2 to TRBJ2-5, with a tentative D call TRBD1 (6 bases). Germline CDR1 and CDR2: SNHLY and FYNNEI. The CDR3 runs 14 residues. V was pared by 7 bases and J by 5 bases, with 17 bases between.

This clone showed up just once. V gene TRBV13 combines with J gene TRBJ2-7, with TRBD1 as a possible D gene (5 bases). CDR1 PRHDT and CDR2 FYEKMQ come from the germline V gene (reference sequence). This CDR3 contains 12 residues. The V and J ends lost 5 bases and 4 bases respectively, with 9 bases between them. This CDR3 reads CASSPQGYEQYF. The CDR3 DNA is TGTGCCAGCAGCCCCCAGGGATACGAGCAGTACTTC.

The chain recombines TRBV6-1 with TRBJ1-3; D not resolved. The CDR3 contains 13 residues. V was pared by 2 bases and J by 5 bases, with 7 bases between. The germline V gene has CDR1 MNHNS and CDR2 SASEGT. The CDR3: CASSEQARNTIYF. As DNA, the CDR3 is TGTGCCAGCAGTGAACAGGCAAGAAACACCATATATTTT.

This clone was counted once. The rearrangement joins TRBV29-1 to TRBJ1-1, with D maybe TRBD1 (5 bases). With 2 bases removed from V and 1 base from J, the gap between germline ends came to 11 bases. The CDR3 is 14 amino acids. Per the germline V gene, CDR1 is SQVTM and CDR2 is ANQGSEA. The CDR3, as DNA: TGCAGCGTTGAATCAGCAGGGTGGAACACTGAAGCTTTCTTT. Residues: CSVESAGWNTEAFF.

This clone was seen a single time. This rearrangement joins TRBV2 to TRBJ2-2, with D tentatively TRBD2 (5 bases). CDR1 and CDR2 from the germline V gene are SNHLY and FYNNEI. Trimming removed 3 bases from V and 2 bases from J, with 10 bases in between. This CDR3 spans 15 amino acids. The chain's CDR3 is CASSEVGVNTGELFF. CDR3 nucleotide sequence: TGTGCCAGCAGTGAGGTGGGAGTAAACACCGGGGAGCTGTTTTTT.

The count of this clone is one. Other DNA sequences in this specimen translate into the identical CDR3. This sequence joins TRBV19 and TRBJ2-7; the D gene is possibly TRBD2 (5 bases). Between the trimmed V and J ends, which lost 3 bases and 4 bases, there was a span of 10 bases. Germline V gene sequence: CDR1 LNHDA, CDR2 SQIVND (reference sequence). This CDR3 has 13 residues. The CDR3 DNA follows: TGTGCCAGTAGTATTGGCGGGTCTTACGAGCAGTACTTC. As protein: CASSIGGSYEQYF.

This clone was seen more than once but under ten times. The V gene is TRBV3-1 (or the pseudogene TRBV3-2), the J gene TRBJ1-1; the D gene is possibly TRBD1 (5 bases). CDR3 length equals 19 residues. Germline-derived CDR1 and CDR2 are LGHDT and YNNKEL (reference sequence). Trimming pared 1 base from V and 4 bases from J, leaving 25 bases between. The CDR3 spells CASSQGLRAGQWGVTEAFF. The CDR3 DNA follows: TGTGCCAGCAGCCAAGGCCTCCGGGCAGGCCAATGGGGGGTCACTGAAGCTTTCTTT.

Comment on this clone: The sample has other DNA sequences that encode this CDR3 too. This CDR3 is CASSSRLAGSTDTQYF. The CDR3 DNA reads TGTGCCAGCAGCTCGCGACTAGCGGGGTCCACAGATACGCAGTATTTT. This chain uses TRBV7-3 with TRBJ2-3, with 11 nucleotides matching TRBD2. Trimming cost V 4 bases and J 2 bases; bases outside gene matches: 5. Germline CDR1 reads SGHTA; CDR2 reads FQGTGA. The CDR3 length is 16 residues. Combining the CDR3 with reference TRBV7-3 and TRBJ2-3 gives the whole variable domain GAGVSQTPSNKVTEKGKYVELRCDPISGHTALYWYRQSLGQGPEFLIYFQGTGAADDSGLPNDRFFAVRPEGSVSTLKIQRTERGDSAVYLCASSSRLAGSTDTQYFGPGTRLTVL.

The chain has TRBV9 and TRBJ2-7, with 7 bases lining up with TRBD2. With 0 bases clipped from V and 7 bases from J, the junction kept 10 bases outside the gene matches. Germline CDR1 reads SGDLS; CDR2 reads YYNGEE. The CDR3 totals 15 residues. CDR3 protein: CASSVGESTGGEQYF. In nucleotides, the CDR3 is TGTGCCAGCAGCGTAGGAGAGTCGACGGGGGGTGAGCAGTACTTC.

This chain joins TRBV2 and TRBJ2-7, with TRBD2 identical over 7 bases. In germline, CDR1 is SNHLY, CDR2 FYNNEI. This CDR3 comprises 16 residues. Trimming cost V 8 bases and J 0 bases; bases outside gene matches: 13. The CDR3 DNA sequence: TGTGCCAGCGGGGGGGGAATGGCGGTCCGCTCCTACGAGCAGTACTTC. Translation gives CASGGGMAVRSYEQYF.

The chain uses TRBV19 and TRBJ1-2; D not certain. Per the germline V gene, CDR1 is LNHDA and CDR2 is SQIVND (reference sequence). This CDR3 region has 15 residues. V dropped 2 bases and J dropped 8 bases, with 18 bases sitting between them. This CDR3 is CASSILYQEKVGYTF. In DNA form, the CDR3 reads TGTGCCAGTAGTATACTGTATCAGGAAAAAGTAGGCTACACCTTC.